The rows below give T cell receptor beta chains drawn from one sample of a study of blood T cell repertoires in COVID-19. Method: immunoSEQ multiplex PCR; TCRdb's copy keeps in-frame clones and lacks some. The sample contains some 210,000 clones, roughly 92% of which appear only once. Sequencing was done on a sample of peripheral blood. The receptors were sampled from a man between 60 and 75 years old with COVID-19, enrolled during active disease. Each CDR3 is given without its conserved first and last residue.

J gene: TRBJ2-2; V gene: TRBV5-1; CDR3 protein: ASSSSGVNTGELF
J gene: TRBJ2-7; V gene: TRBV7-3; CDR3 protein: ASSYRDRGYEQY
J gene: TRBJ1-4; V gene: TRBV4-2; CDR3 protein: ASSARTGATNEKLF
J gene: TRBJ2-5; V gene: TRBV6-5; CDR3 protein: ASSYHTAEGQETQY
J gene: TRBJ2-1; V gene: TRBV5-1; CDR3 protein: ASVRDLSHNEQF
J gene: TRBJ2-7; V gene: TRBV28; CDR3 protein: ASLRGGTGSYEQY
J gene: TRBJ1-5; V gene: TRBV27; CDR3 protein: ASSSRFGGNQPQH
J gene: TRBJ2-1; V gene: TRBV7-8; CDR3 protein: ASSLGREALMSEQF
J gene: TRBJ2-1; V gene: TRBV7-9; CDR3 protein: ASSLDLSANNEQF
J gene: TRBJ1-5; V gene: TRBV27; CDR3 protein: ASSSVGGPQH
J gene: TRBJ2-3; V gene: TRBV24-1; CDR3 protein: ATSDTQGADTQY
J gene: TRBJ1-5; V gene: TRBV9; CDR3 protein: ASSEPDRGIGNQPQH
J gene: TRBJ2-1; V gene: TRBV5-8; CDR3 protein: ASSLIGGRGAGVNEQF
J gene: TRBJ1-1; V gene: TRBV5-5; CDR3 protein: ASSLDRVNTEAF
J gene: TRBJ2-5; V gene: TRBV5-5; CDR3 protein: ASSLEGTVAETQY
J gene: TRBJ1-2; V gene: TRBV27; CDR3 protein: ASSWGQGGGYT
J gene: TRBJ1-1; V gene: TRBV6-1; CDR3 protein: ASSEYREAF
J gene: TRBJ2-1; V gene: TRBV19; CDR3 protein: ASTYGDRGAYNEQF
J gene: TRBJ1-1; V gene: TRBV3-1/TRBV3-2; CDR3 protein: ASSHRQGGDTEAF
J gene: TRBJ1-2; V gene: TRBV14; CDR3 protein: ASSQRDKTNYGYT
J gene: TRBJ2-7; V gene: TRBV2; CDR3 protein: ASRLAGASYEQY
J gene: TRBJ2-2; V gene: TRBV11-2; CDR3 protein: ASSPRLAGYATGELF
J gene: TRBJ1-1; V gene: TRBV19; CDR3 protein: ASSIPRGVNTEAF
J gene: TRBJ2-1; V gene: TRBV11-3; CDR3 protein: ASSLERGGSYNEQF
J gene: TRBJ2-7; V gene: TRBV7-9; CDR3 protein: ASSLNSYEQY
J gene: TRBJ2-3; V gene: TRBV19; CDR3 protein: ASSRTGGTDTQY
J gene: TRBJ2-4; V gene: TRBV7-2; CDR3 protein: ASSSPGVAKNIQY
J gene: TRBJ2-1; V gene: TRBV5-1; CDR3 protein: ASSLGGLYNEQF
J gene: TRBJ2-1; V gene: TRBV19; CDR3 protein: ASSIALKVSHNEQF
J gene: TRBJ2-2; V gene: TRBV5-1; CDR3 protein: ASSLQGANTGELF
J gene: TRBJ1-5; V gene: TRBV13; CDR3 protein: ASSLFRSGQGHQPQH
J gene: TRBJ2-2; V gene: TRBV7-7; CDR3 protein: ASSLVSGGHTGELF
J gene: TRBJ1-6; V gene: TRBV9; CDR3 protein: ASSSAGGPNSPLH
J gene: TRBJ2-7; V gene: TRBV5-4; CDR3 protein: ASSSPGAREQY
J gene: TRBJ1-5; V gene: TRBV28; CDR3 protein: ASSFANYGGRNQPQH
J gene: TRBJ2-1; V gene: TRBV19; CDR3 protein: ASSIGTSGGNEQF
J gene: TRBJ2-7; V gene: TRBV12-3/TRBV12-4; CDR3 protein: ASSLDYSYEQY
J gene: TRBJ2-4; V gene: TRBV10-1; CDR3 protein: ASRDRGKNIQY
J gene: TRBJ2-1; V gene: TRBV4-2; CDR3 protein: ASSQDPTSGPYNEQF
J gene: TRBJ2-7; V gene: TRBV6-2/TRBV6-3; CDR3 protein: ASSQVTGGLDYEQY
J gene: TRBJ2-5; V gene: TRBV7-2; CDR3 protein: ASSLGLVRETQY
J gene: TRBJ1-2; V gene: TRBV7-9; CDR3 protein: ASSSQTGQGYT
J gene: TRBJ1-2; V gene: TRBV14; CDR3 protein: ASSQRGQGLSYT
J gene: TRBJ2-5; V gene: TRBV5-1; CDR3 protein: ASSFGTGRGETQY
J gene: TRBJ1-2; V gene: TRBV28; CDR3 protein: AAIPGQGNYGYT
J gene: TRBJ2-5; V gene: TRBV7-9; CDR3 protein: ASSLAGGAETQY
J gene: TRBJ1-1; V gene: TRBV5-4; CDR3 protein: ASSLAGGLRTEAF
J gene: TRBJ1-1; V gene: TRBV3-1/TRBV3-2; CDR3 protein: ASSQATGTF
J gene: TRBJ2-3; V gene: TRBV9; CDR3 protein: ASSALAGSSTDTQY
J gene: TRBJ1-6; V gene: TRBV18; CDR3 protein: ASSEQGSNSPLH
J gene: TRBJ1-4; V gene: TRBV18; CDR3 protein: ASSPSTGVGDEKLF
J gene: TRBJ1-2; V gene: TRBV6-6; CDR3 protein: ASSYNGANYGYT
J gene: TRBJ2-1; V gene: TRBV11-2; CDR3 protein: ASSSNFQSYNEQF
J gene: TRBJ2-7; V gene: TRBV30; CDR3 protein: AWSLGGGYEQY
J gene: TRBJ1-1; V gene: TRBV14; CDR3 protein: ASSQTGMNTEAF
J gene: TRBJ2-7; V gene: TRBV11-3; CDR3 protein: ASSLGPSYEQY
J gene: TRBJ1-2; V gene: TRBV7-9; CDR3 protein: ASSKEGGAGYGYT
J gene: TRBJ2-5; V gene: TRBV5-1; CDR3 protein: ASSPSPGNVAHETQY